The rows below give T cell receptor beta chains drawn from one sample of a study of human T cells and chemical hapten exposure. TCRdb called the RACE reads again in MiXCR, with one record for every CDR3 protein. The sample carries around 100,000 distinct CDR3 sequences, around 10% recorded once. The source material was whole blood, sampled in connection with sensitization to the hapten diphenylcyclopropenone (DPC). These receptors were obtained from a middle-aged woman with alopecia areata. Some clones in this sample may be carry-over from other donors' samples. Each CDR3 is given with its conserved first and last residue. A D gene is named only where the DNA matches it firmly. The size of a clone is reported for some rows only, either as once, few or many, or as a class for expanded clones.

V	D	size	length	J	DNA	CDR3
TRBV7-8	NA	few	12	TRBJ2-2	TGTGCCAGCAGCTTAGACTCCGGGGAGCTGTTTTTT	CASSLDSGELFF
TRBV6-1	NA	NA	14	TRBJ2-3	TGTGCCAGCAGATTATATACCCCCACAGATACGCAGTATTTT	CASRLYTPTDTQYF
TRBV7-2	NA	NA	13	TRBJ2-5	TGTGCCAGCAGCTATGCCAGGGGAGAGACCCAGTACTTC	CASSYARGETQYF
TRBV3-1	NA	many	16	TRBJ2-1	TGTGCCAGCAGCCAAGATACCCCCAGCTCCTACAATGAGCAGTTCTTC	CASSQDTPSSYNEQFF
TRBV4-2	TRBD2	many	18	TRBJ2-7	TGTGCCAGCAGCCAAGATAGGGCTAGCGGGGGGCTGTTCTACGAGCAGTACTTC	CASSQDRASGGLFYEQYF
TRBV29-1	TRBD2	NA	13	TRBJ2-1	TGCAGCGTCCATAGCGGGAGGGCCCCTGAGCAGTTCTTC	CSVHSGRAPEQFF
TRBV25-1	NA	many	13	TRBJ1-6	TGTGCCAGCAGTGTCCTAGGTGATTCACCCCTCCACTTT	CASSVLGDSPLHF
TRBV5-1	NA	few	18	TRBJ1-2	TGCGCCAGCAGCTTGGTAGTACGGGACACTACCTCCCTCTATGGCTACACCTTC	CASSLVVRDTTSLYGYTF
TRBV12-5	NA	few	12	TRBJ2-7	TGTGCTAGTGGTTTGGGTCCGGGACGCCAGTACTTC	CASGLGPGRQYF
TRBV30	NA	NA	12	TRBJ2-7	TGTGCCTGGAGTCGTGGTTCCTACGAGCAGTACTTC	CAWSRGSYEQYF
TRBV7-2	NA	few	12	TRBJ2-5	TGTGCCAGCAGCGGAGGGGGGGAGACCCAGTACTTC	CASSGGGETQYF
TRBV9	TRBD2	many	17	TRBJ2-2	TGTGCCAGCAGCCCCCGACTAGCGGGAGCAAGAACCGGGGAGCTGTTTTTT	CASSPRLAGARTGELFF
TRBV25-1	NA	NA	16	TRBJ2-4	TGTGCCAGCAGTGACGACATTGCCTGGAGAGAAAACATTCAGTACTTC	CASSDDIAWRENIQYF
TRBV12-3/TRBV12-4	NA	few	15	TRBJ1-5	TGTGCCAGCAGTTACGGGACGGCTAGCAATCAGCCCCAGCATTTT	CASSYGTASNQPQHF
TRBV20-1	TRBD2	NA	14	TRBJ2-7	TGCAGTGCTAGAGATCCTAGCGGGGGCGCGGAGCAGTACTTC	CSARDPSGGAEQYF
TRBV18	NA	NA	15	TRBJ2-3	TGTGCCAGTGAGAACAGGGGACTTAGCACAGATACGCAGTATTTT	CASENRGLSTDTQYF
TRBV9	TRBD1	once	15	TRBJ1-4	TGTGCCAGCAGCTTCGGGACAGTGACTAATGAAAAACTGTTTTTT	CASSFGTVTNEKLFF
TRBV28	NA	few	12	TRBJ2-3	TGTGCCAGCAGGTTGGGGACAGATACGCAGTATTTT	CASRLGTDTQYF
TRBV20-1	TRBD1	many	11	TRBJ1-1	TGCAGTGCCGGTATAGGGGACAGGTTTCTCTTT	CSAGIGDRFLF
TRBV18	NA	many	16	TRBJ1-4	TGTGCCAGCTCAGCGGACATGGCAGCGACTAATGAAAAACTGTTTTTT	CASSADMAATNEKLFF
TRBV28	TRBD1	NA	15	TRBJ1-2	TGTGCCAGCAGCCAAGGACAGGGGAGGAACTATGGCTACACCTTC	CASSQGQGRNYGYTF
TRBV20-1	NA	NA	16	TRBJ2-3	TGCAGTGCTAGAGCCCCCCAGGAGGGGACATATGATACGCAGTATTTT	CSARAPQEGTYDTQYF
TRBV12-3/TRBV12-4	NA	NA	18	TRBJ1-4	TGTGCCAGCAGACCACCCGAGGCCCGCTTCGCAACTAATGAAAAACTGTTTTTT	CASRPPEARFATNEKLFF